These T cell receptor beta chains were read from a single sample in a study of Tregs in tolerant kidney transplant recipients. TCRdb keeps only in-frame clones here, not all; method: immunoSEQ multiplex PCR. The data show about 83,000 clones, less than 98% seen once. The source was CD4+ T cells from blood, collected before the transplant. The receptor set was obtained from a human donor who received a combined kidney and bone marrow transplant. Each CDR3 is given without its conserved first and last residue.

J gene: TRBJ1-1; V gene: TRBV7-8; CDR3 protein: ASSLVSPNTEAF
J gene: TRBJ1-2; V gene: TRBV5-6; CDR3 protein: ASTTVQQGGYT
J gene: TRBJ2-1; V gene: TRBV7-2; CDR3 protein: ASSRIQGAGVNEQF
J gene: TRBJ1-5; V gene: TRBV19; CDR3 protein: ASSIDRVQPQH
J gene: TRBJ2-5; V gene: TRBV20-1; CDR3 protein: SARDRETQY
J gene: TRBJ1-2; V gene: TRBV2; CDR3 protein: ASTPGGPVSYGYT
J gene: TRBJ2-7; V gene: TRBV11-2; CDR3 protein: ASSSITTGVGGYEQY
J gene: TRBJ1-6; V gene: TRBV5-1; CDR3 protein: ASSLGDSNNSPLH
J gene: TRBJ1-1; V gene: TRBV27; CDR3 protein: ASSLNQGLTEAF
J gene: TRBJ2-3; V gene: TRBV4-3; CDR3 protein: ASSQDWSGGRTDTQY
J gene: TRBJ2-3; V gene: TRBV7-2; CDR3 protein: ASSLVAGGPADTQY
J gene: TRBJ1-6; V gene: TRBV15; CDR3 protein: ATSRVGDSPLH
J gene: TRBJ1-2; V gene: TRBV19; CDR3 protein: ASSNRRSYT
J gene: TRBJ1-1; V gene: TRBV6-6; CDR3 protein: ASSWSGGTEAF
J gene: TRBJ2-7; V gene: TRBV13; CDR3 protein: ASSSTGTRGRAEQY
J gene: TRBJ1-2; V gene: TRBV30; CDR3 protein: AWSKMRGTGHGYT
J gene: TRBJ1-1; V gene: TRBV7-2; CDR3 protein: ASSLALFSGTGVNTEAF
J gene: TRBJ2-5; V gene: TRBV7-2; CDR3 protein: ASSLGSALGETQY
J gene: TRBJ1-5; V gene: TRBV19; CDR3 protein: ASSIDLGGGDQPQH
J gene: TRBJ2-1; V gene: TRBV11-3; CDR3 protein: ASSSAGDLGVEQF
J gene: TRBJ1-1; V gene: TRBV11-2; CDR3 protein: ASSLPTVQVTEAF
J gene: TRBJ2-7; V gene: TRBV13; CDR3 protein: ASSDSVSYEQY
J gene: TRBJ2-7; V gene: TRBV5-1; CDR3 protein: ASSFHLGGEQY
J gene: TRBJ2-7; V gene: TRBV19; CDR3 protein: ASSIEQGRGEQY
J gene: TRBJ2-3; V gene: TRBV27; CDR3 protein: ASSIDRVFDTQY
J gene: TRBJ1-5; V gene: TRBV25-1; CDR3 protein: ASSLYPAQDRGHQPQH
J gene: TRBJ1-2; V gene: TRBV5-1; CDR3 protein: ASSPTGDPNYGYT
J gene: TRBJ2-4; V gene: TRBV27; CDR3 protein: SSGWGGKNIQY
J gene: TRBJ2-6; V gene: TRBV6-1; CDR3 protein: ASSDIRDRGHGANVLT
J gene: TRBJ2-5; V gene: TRBV30; CDR3 protein: AWSVRERRETQY
J gene: TRBJ2-7; V gene: TRBV5-6; CDR3 protein: ASRTSGQTYEQY
J gene: TRBJ2-4; V gene: TRBV4-2; CDR3 protein: ASSQGRVVAKNIQY
J gene: TRBJ2-3; V gene: TRBV7-2; CDR3 protein: ASSLSFSDTQY
J gene: TRBJ2-3; V gene: TRBV4-1; CDR3 protein: ASSQEERRADTQY
J gene: TRBJ2-5; V gene: TRBV5-4; CDR3 protein: ASSPGQGRETQY
J gene: TRBJ2-7; V gene: TRBV7-2; CDR3 protein: ASSLVAAVYEQY
J gene: TRBJ2-3; V gene: TRBV7-6; CDR3 protein: ASSLRGGVTDTQY